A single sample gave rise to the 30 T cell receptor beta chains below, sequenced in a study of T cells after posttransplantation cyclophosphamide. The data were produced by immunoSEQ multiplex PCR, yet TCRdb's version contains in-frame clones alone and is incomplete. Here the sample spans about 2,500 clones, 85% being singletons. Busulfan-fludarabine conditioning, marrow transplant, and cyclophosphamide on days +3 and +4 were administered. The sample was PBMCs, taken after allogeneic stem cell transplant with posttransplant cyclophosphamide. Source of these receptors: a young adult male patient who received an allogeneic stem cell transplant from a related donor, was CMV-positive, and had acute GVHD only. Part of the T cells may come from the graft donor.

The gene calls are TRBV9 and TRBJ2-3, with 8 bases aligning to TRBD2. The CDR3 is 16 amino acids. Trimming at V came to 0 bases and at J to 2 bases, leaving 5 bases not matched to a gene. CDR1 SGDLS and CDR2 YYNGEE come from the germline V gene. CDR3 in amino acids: CASSVGSGALTDTQYF. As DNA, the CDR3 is TGTGCCAGCAGCGTAGGTAGCGGGGCACTCACAGATACGCAGTATTTT. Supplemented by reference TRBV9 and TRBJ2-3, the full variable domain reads DSGVTQTPKHLITATGQRVTLRCSPRSGDLSVYWYQQSLDQGLQFLIQYYNGEERAKGNILERFSAQQFPDLHSELNLSSLELGDSALYFCASSVGSGALTDTQYFGPGTRLTVL.

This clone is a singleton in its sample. The CDR3: CASRYGQGTEAFF. For the CDR3, the DNA is TGTGCCAGCAGGTACGGACAGGGCACTGAAGCTTTCTTT. The chain has TRBV6-1 and TRBJ1-1; 8 bases align to TRBD1. V lost 6 bases and J lost 4; bases outside the gene matches: 4. CDR3 size: 13 residues. The germline gives CDR1 MNHNS, CDR2 SASEGT.

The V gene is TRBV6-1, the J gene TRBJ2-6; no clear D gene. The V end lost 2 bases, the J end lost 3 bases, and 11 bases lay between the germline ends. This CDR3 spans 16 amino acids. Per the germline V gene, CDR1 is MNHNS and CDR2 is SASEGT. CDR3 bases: TGTGCCAGCAGTGAAACCCAGTTCAGTGGGGCCAACGTCCTGACTTTC. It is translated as CASSETQFSGANVLTF.

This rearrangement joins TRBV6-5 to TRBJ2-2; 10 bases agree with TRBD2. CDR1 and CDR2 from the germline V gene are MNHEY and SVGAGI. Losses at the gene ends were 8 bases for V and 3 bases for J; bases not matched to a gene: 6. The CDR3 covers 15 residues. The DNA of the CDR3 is TGTGCCAGCCACGGGACTAGCGCCTACACCGGGGAGCTGTTTTTT. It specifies CASHGTSAYTGELFF.

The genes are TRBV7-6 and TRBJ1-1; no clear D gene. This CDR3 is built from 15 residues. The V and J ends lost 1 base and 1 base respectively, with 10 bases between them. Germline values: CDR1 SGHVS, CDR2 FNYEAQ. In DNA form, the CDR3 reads TGTGCCAGCAGCTTAGTCGGGGTCGAGAACACTGAAGCTTTCTTT. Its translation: CASSLVGVENTEAFF.

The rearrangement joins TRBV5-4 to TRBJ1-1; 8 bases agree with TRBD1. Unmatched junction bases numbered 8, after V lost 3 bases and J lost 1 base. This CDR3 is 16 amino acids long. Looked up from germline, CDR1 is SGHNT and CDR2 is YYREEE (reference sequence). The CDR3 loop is CASSSGTGGGNTEAFF. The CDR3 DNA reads TGTGCCAGCAGCTCGGGGACAGGTGGGGGGAACACTGAAGCTTTCTTT.

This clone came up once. CDR3 amino acids: CSVTWGQGAGYGYTF. The CDR3 region has the DNA TGCAGCGTCACCTGGGGACAGGGGGCCGGCTATGGCTACACCTTC. The genes are TRBV29-1 and TRBJ1-2; 12 bases line up with TRBD1. CDR1 is SQVTM, CDR2 ANQGSEA, per germline. V was clipped by 6 bases and J by 4 bases; unmatched bases: 9. The CDR3 is made up of 15 amino acids.

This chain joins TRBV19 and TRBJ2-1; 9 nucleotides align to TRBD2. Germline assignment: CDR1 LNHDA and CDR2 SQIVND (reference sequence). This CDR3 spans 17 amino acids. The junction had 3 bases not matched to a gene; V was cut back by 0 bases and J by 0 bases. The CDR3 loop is CASSIEMRGGSYNEQFF. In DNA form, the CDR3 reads TGTGCCAGTAGTATAGAGATGCGGGGGGGCTCCTACAATGAGCAGTTCTTC. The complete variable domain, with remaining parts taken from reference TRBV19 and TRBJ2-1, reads DGGITQSPKYLFRKEGQNVTLSCEQNLNHDAMYWYRQDPGQGLRLIYYSQIVNDFQKGDIAEGYSVSREKKESFPLTVTSAQKNPTAFYLCASSIEMRGGSYNEQFFGPGTRLTVL.

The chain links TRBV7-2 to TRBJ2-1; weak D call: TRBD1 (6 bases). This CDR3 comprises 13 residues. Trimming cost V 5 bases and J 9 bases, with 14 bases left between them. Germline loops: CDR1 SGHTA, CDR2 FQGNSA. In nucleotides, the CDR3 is TGTGCCAGCAGCCCCGAGACAGGCCGTGAGCAGTTCTTC. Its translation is CASSPETGREQFF.

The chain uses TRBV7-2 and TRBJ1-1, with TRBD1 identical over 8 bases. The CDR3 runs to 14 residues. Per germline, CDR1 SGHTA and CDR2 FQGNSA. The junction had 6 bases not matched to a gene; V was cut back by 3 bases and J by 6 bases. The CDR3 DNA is TGTGCCAGCAGCTTTTCAGGGGGCAGGGCTGAAGCTTTCTTT. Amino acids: CASSFSGGRAEAFF.

In nucleotides, the CDR3 is TGCGCCAGCAGCTTGCCTGGCGGGGACGAGACCCAGTACTTC. Translation: CASSLPGGDETQYF. The gene calls are TRBV5-1 and TRBJ2-5; perhaps TRBD2 as D (6 bases). Looked up from germline, CDR1 is SGHRS and CDR2 is YFSETQ. Trimming removed 1 base at V and 5 bases at J, with 12 bases between. The CDR3 is 14 residues long.

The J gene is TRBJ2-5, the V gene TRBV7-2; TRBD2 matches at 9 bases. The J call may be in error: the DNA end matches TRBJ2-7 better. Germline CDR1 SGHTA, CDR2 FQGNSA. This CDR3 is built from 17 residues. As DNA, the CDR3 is TGTGCCAGCAGCTTGCGTCCCCTCATAGCGGGGGAATACGAGCAGTACTTC. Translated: CASSLRPLIAGEYEQYF.

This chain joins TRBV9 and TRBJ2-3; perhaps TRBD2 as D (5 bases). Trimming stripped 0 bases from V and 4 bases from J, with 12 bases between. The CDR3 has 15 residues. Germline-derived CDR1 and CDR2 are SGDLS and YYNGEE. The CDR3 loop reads CASSVVGREADTQYF. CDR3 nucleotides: TGTGCCAGCAGCGTAGTAGGGAGAGAGGCAGATACGCAGTATTTT.

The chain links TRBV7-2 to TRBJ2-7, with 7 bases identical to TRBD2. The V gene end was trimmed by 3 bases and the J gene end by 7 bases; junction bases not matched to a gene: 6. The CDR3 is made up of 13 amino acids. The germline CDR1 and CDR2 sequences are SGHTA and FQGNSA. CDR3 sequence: CASSFGGGYEQYF. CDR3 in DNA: TGTGCCAGCAGCTTCGGCGGGGGATATGAGCAGTACTTC.

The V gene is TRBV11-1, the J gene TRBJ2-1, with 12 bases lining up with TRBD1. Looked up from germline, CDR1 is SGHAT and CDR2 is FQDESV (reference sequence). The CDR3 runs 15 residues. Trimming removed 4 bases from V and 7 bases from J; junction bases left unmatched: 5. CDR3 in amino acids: CASSSWDRGPNEQFF. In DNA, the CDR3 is TGTGCCAGCAGCTCCTGGGACAGGGGGCCGAATGAGCAGTTCTTC.

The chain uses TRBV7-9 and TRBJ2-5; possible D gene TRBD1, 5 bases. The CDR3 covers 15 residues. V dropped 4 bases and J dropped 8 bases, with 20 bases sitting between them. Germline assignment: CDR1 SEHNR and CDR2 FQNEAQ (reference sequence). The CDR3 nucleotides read TGTGCCAGCAGCTCATTCAGGGCCACTAAACCAACCCAGTACTTC. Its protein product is CASSSFRATKPTQYF.

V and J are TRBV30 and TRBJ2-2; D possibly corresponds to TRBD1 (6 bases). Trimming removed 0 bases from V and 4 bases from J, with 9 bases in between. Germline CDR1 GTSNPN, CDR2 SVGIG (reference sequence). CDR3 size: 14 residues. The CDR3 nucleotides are TGTGCCTGGAGTGTTAGGGGGTCCACCGGGGAGCTGTTTTTT. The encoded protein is CAWSVRGSTGELFF.

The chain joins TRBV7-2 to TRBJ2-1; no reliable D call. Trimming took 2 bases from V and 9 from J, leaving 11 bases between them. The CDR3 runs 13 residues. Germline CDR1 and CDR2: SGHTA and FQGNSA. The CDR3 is CASSLSGSPEQFF. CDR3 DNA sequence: TGTGCCAGCAGCTTAAGTGGCTCCCCTGAGCAGTTCTTC.

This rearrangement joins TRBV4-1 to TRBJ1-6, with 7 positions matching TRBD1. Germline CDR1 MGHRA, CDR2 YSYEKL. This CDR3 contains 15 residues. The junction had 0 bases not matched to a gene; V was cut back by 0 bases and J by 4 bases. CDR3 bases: TGCGCCAGCAGCCAAGAGGGACAGTATAATTCACCCCTCCACTTT. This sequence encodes CASSQEGQYNSPLHF.

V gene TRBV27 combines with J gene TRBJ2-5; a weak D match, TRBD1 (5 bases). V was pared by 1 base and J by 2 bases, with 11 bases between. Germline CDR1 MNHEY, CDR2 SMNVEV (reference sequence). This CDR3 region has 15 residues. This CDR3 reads CASSLWSQGQETQYF. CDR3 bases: TGTGCCAGCAGTTTATGGAGTCAGGGTCAAGAGACCCAGTACTTC.

CDR3 loop: CASSQDLAGGSGNTIYF. The CDR3 DNA reads TGCGCCAGCAGCCAAGATTTGGCGGGTGGCTCTGGAAACACCATATATTTT. The chain joins TRBV4-3 to TRBJ1-3; D gene unclear. The CDR3 extends over 17 amino acids. V gave up 0 bases and J gave up 0 bases, with 12 bases separating them. CDR1 LGHNA and CDR2 YSLEER come from the germline V gene.

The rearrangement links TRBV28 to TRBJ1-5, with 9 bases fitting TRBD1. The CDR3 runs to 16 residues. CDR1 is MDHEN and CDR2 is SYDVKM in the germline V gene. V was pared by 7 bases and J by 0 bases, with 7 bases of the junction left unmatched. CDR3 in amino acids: CASIWGQGLSNQPQHF. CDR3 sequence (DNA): TGTGCCAGCATTTGGGGACAGGGCCTTAGCAATCAGCCCCAGCATTTT.

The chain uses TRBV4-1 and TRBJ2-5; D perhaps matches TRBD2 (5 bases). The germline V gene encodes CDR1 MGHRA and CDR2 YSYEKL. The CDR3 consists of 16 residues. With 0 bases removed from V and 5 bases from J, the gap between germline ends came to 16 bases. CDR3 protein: CASSQEGRGLLETQYF. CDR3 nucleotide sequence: TGCGCCAGCAGCCAAGAGGGTCGAGGGCTCCTGGAGACCCAGTACTTC.

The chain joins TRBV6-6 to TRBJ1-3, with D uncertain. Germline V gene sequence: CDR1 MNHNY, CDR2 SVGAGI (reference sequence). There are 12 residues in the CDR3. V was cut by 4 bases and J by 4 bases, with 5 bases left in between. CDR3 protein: CASSLEGNTIYF. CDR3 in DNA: TGTGCCAGCAGTTTAGAGGGAAACACCATATATTTT.

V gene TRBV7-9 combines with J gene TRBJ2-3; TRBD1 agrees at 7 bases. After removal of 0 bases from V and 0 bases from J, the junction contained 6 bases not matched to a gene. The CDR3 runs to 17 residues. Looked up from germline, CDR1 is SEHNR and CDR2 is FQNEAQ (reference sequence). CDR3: CASSLALTGPSTDTQYF. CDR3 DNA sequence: TGTGCCAGCAGCTTAGCGTTGACAGGGCCTAGCACAGATACGCAGTATTTT.

CDR3 residues: CASSLGGEGQPQHF. The CDR3 region has the DNA TGTGCCAGCAGCTTAGGTGGGGAGGGTCAGCCCCAGCATTTT. The rearrangement joins TRBV7-8 to TRBJ1-5; no firm D call. The CDR3 spans 14 residues. CDR1 and CDR2 (germline): SGHVS, FQNEAQ. The ends were cut back, 1 base at V and 6 bases at J, with 10 bases in the middle.

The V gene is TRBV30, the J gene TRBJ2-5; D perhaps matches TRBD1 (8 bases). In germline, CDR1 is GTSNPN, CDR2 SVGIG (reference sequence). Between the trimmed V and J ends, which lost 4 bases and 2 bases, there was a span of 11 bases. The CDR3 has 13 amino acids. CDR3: CAWNRGGQETQYF. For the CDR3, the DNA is TGTGCCTGGAACAGGGGGGGACAAGAGACCCAGTACTTC.

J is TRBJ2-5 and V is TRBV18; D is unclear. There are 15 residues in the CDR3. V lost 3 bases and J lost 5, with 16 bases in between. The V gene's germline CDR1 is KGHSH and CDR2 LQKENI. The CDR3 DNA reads TGTGCCAGCTCACCGTCGATGAGTAGCATGGAGACCCAGTACTTC. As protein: CASSPSMSSMETQYF.

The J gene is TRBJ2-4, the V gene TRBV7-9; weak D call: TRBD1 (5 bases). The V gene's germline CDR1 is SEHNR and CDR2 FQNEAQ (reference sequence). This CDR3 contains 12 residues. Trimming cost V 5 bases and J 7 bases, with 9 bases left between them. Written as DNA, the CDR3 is TGTGCCAGCAGCCAGGGTAGTAACATTCAGTACTTC. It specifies CASSQGSNIQYF.

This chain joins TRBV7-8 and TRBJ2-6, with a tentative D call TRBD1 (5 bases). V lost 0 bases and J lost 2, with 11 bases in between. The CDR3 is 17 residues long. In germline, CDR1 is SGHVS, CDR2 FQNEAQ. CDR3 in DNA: TGTGCCAGCAGCTTAGCGCGATGGGGCACTGGGGCCAACGTCCTGACTTTC. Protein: CASSLARWGTGANVLTF.